These 23 T cell receptor beta chains share one sample of origin, sequenced in a study of blood T cell repertoires in COVID-19. Repertoires were generated with immunoSEQ multiplex PCR, while TCRdb's copy carries only in-frame clones and drops some. Among some 110,000 clones, more than 70% were seen once, and the ten largest hold around 5%. Source material: peripheral blood. The receptors stem from a human donor in a cohort sampled during active COVID-19.

The chain couples TRBV10-3 to TRBJ2-3, with 10 nucleotides matching TRBD2. The germline CDR1 and CDR2 sequences are ENHRY and SYGVKD. Unmatched junction bases numbered 6, after V lost 11 bases and J lost 1 base. CDR3 length equals 14 residues. The CDR3 region is CAVSGRYGTDTQYF. CDR3 nucleotide sequence: TGTGCCGTTAGCGGGAGGTATGGCACAGATACGCAGTATTTT.

The chain employs TRBV4-1 and TRBJ2-2; D unresolved. The germline gives CDR1 MGHRA, CDR2 YSYEKL. The CDR3 loop spans 13 amino acids. V lost 1 base, J lost 9 bases, and 9 bases lay in between. CDR3 DNA sequence: TGCGCCAGCAGCCAAGCGAGGCAGAGGGAGCTGTTTTTT. Amino acid sequence: CASSQARQRELFF.

This rearrangement joins TRBV30 to TRBJ2-3; 8 positions match TRBD2. V dropped 4 bases and J dropped 4; count of bases not matched to a gene: 7. Per the germline V gene, CDR1 is GTSNPN and CDR2 is SVGIG (reference sequence). CDR3 length equals 14 residues. The CDR3 is CAWKGLDVADTQYF. CDR3 bases: TGTGCCTGGAAGGGACTAGATGTAGCAGATACGCAGTATTTT. The full variable domain, rest sourced from reference TRBV30 and TRBJ2-3, is SQTIHQWPATLVQPVGSPLSLECTVEGTSNPNLYWYRQAAGRGLQLLFYSVGIGQISSEVPQNLSASRPQDRQFILSSKKLLLSDSGFYLCAWKGLDVADTQYFGPGTRLTVL.

This clone was detected only once. The rearrangement links TRBV29-1 to TRBJ2-1; D ambiguous. CDR3 length: 10 amino acids. V lost 4 bases and J 7 bases, leaving 5 bases between the germline ends. Germline loops: CDR1 SQVTM, CDR2 ANQGSEA. The CDR3 sequence is CSVAQNEQFF. The CDR3 coding sequence is TGCAGCGTTGCCCAGAATGAGCAGTTCTTC.

The J gene is TRBJ1-1, the V gene TRBV28; TRBD1 agrees at 7 bases. Trimming took 6 bases from V and 3 from J; bases not matched to a gene: 13. In germline, CDR1 is MDHEN, CDR2 SYDVKM. The CDR3 runs 16 residues. In DNA form, the CDR3 reads TGTGCCAGCAGCCCACCCCCAGGGACAGAGCACACTGAAGCTTTCTTT. This translates into CASSPPPGTEHTEAFF.

The rearrangement uses TRBV10-3 and TRBJ2-3; D is ambiguous. Deletions cut 0 bases from V and 2 bases from J, with 12 bases between. Per the germline V gene, CDR1 is ENHRY and CDR2 is SYGVKD. The CDR3 runs to 16 residues. The CDR3 nucleotides are TGTGCCATCAGTGAGTCTAGTGGAGATGACACAGATACGCAGTATTTT. Translating it yields CAISESSGDDTDTQYF.

The genes are TRBV28 and TRBJ1-2; TRBD1 might be the D (5 bases). CDR3 length: 15 amino acids. V lost 3 bases and J lost 0, with 11 bases in between. Per germline, CDR1 MDHEN and CDR2 SYDVKM. Written as DNA, the CDR3 is TGTGCCAGCAGTTTGGAGGGGCCTTCTAACTATGGCTACACCTTC. Translation gives CASSLEGPSNYGYTF.

This clone was seen once. This chain joins TRBV19 and TRBJ2-1; 9 nucleotides line up with TRBD2. J gave up 0 bases and V 8 bases, and 2 bases lay outside the gene matches. The CDR3 is 14 residues long. Germline CDR1 reads LNHDA; CDR2 reads SQIVND (reference sequence). The CDR3 DNA reads TGTGCCAGTTCGACTAGCGGCTCCTACAATGAGCAGTTCTTC. This codes for CASSTSGSYNEQFF.

As to this clone: This specimen includes other DNA sequences encoding the same CDR3. The chain is built from TRBV24-1 and TRBJ1-5; 7 bases match TRBD1. The CDR3 length is 12 residues. With 10 bases clipped from V and 6 bases from J, the junction kept 5 bases outside the gene matches. CDR1 and CDR2 (germline): KGHDR, SFDVKD. This chain's CDR3 is CATSQGGQPQHF. The CDR3, as DNA: TGTGCCACTAGTCAGGGGGGTCAGCCCCAGCATTTT.

This CDR3 reads CASSWAGQGETQYF. The DNA for the CDR3 is TGTGCCAGCAGTTGGGCGGGACAGGGCGAGACCCAGTACTTC. The rearrangement joins TRBV7-2 to TRBJ2-5, with 9 bases identical to TRBD1. The CDR3 consists of 14 residues. V was pared by 6 bases and J by 5 bases, with 7 bases of the junction left unmatched. Germline V CDR1 and CDR2: SGHTA, FQGNSA.

The chain combines TRBV7-8 with TRBJ1-3; tentative D call: TRBD1 (5 bases). The V and J ends lost 2 bases and 2 bases respectively, with 13 bases between them. CDR1 is SGHVS and CDR2 is FQNEAQ in the germline V gene. The CDR3 extends over 16 amino acids. For the CDR3, the DNA is TGTGCCAGCAGCTTAAGGGTGGCCAGGGCTGGAAACACCATATATTTT. Protein product: CASSLRVARAGNTIYF. The entire variable domain, with the rest obtained from reference TRBV7-8 and TRBJ1-3, is as follows: GAGVSQSPRYKVAKRGQDVALRCDPISGHVSLFWYQQALGQGPEFLTYFQNEAQLDKSGLPSDRFFAERPEGSVSTLKIQRTQQEDSAVYLCASSLRVARAGNTIYFGEGSWLTVV.

DNA of the CDR3: TGTGCCAGCAGCTTAGGGGGTAATGAAAAACTGTTTTTT. It encodes CASSLGGNEKLFF. The chain recombines TRBV5-4 with TRBJ1-4, with D possibly TRBD1 on 6 matching bases. The CDR3 runs to 13 residues. Germline V lookup: CDR1 SGHNT, CDR2 YYREEE (reference sequence). V lost 2 bases and J lost 4, with 6 bases in between. The full variable domain, rest sourced from reference TRBV5-4 and TRBJ1-4, is ETGVTQSPTHLIKTRGQQVTLRCSSQSGHNTVSWYQQALGQGPQFIFQYYREEENGRGNFPPRFSGLQFPNYSSELNVNALELDDSALYLCASSLGGNEKLFFGSGTQLSVL.

The chain has TRBV27 and TRBJ2-1, with TRBD2 matching over 7 bases. This CDR3 is built from 16 residues. Losses at the gene ends were 5 bases for V and 5 bases for J; bases not matched to a gene: 12. Germline CDR1 MNHEY, CDR2 SMNVEV (reference sequence). The CDR3 coding sequence is TGTGCCAGCAGTGGGAGTGGCGGGAGAGGGAACAATGAGCAGTTCTTC. Its translation is CASSGSGGRGNNEQFF.

This clone is a singleton in its sample. This rearrangement joins TRBV6-5 to TRBJ1-4; the match to TRBD1 covers 9 bases. The V gene end was trimmed by 2 bases and the J gene end by 7 bases; junction bases not matched to a gene: 8. Germline CDR1 MNHEY, CDR2 SVGAGI. The CDR3 sequence is 16 residues long. This CDR3 reads CASSYGDRGFSEKLFF. The CDR3 bases are TGTGCCAGCAGTTACGGCGACAGGGGGTTTAGTGAAAAACTGTTTTTT.

The V call is TRBV5-8, the J call TRBJ1-5; possibly TRBD1 for D (5 bases). V lost 2 bases and J lost 0, with 9 bases in between. Per germline, CDR1 SGHTS and CDR2 YDEGEE. This CDR3 has 15 residues. CDR3: CASSFSGGSNQPQHF. The CDR3 bases are TGTGCCAGCAGCTTCTCCGGGGGTAGCAATCAGCCCCAGCATTTT.

The V gene is TRBV28, the J gene TRBJ2-7, with 8 nucleotides matching TRBD1. The CDR3 contains 15 residues. J was trimmed by 0 bases and V by 6 bases; bases with no gene match: 7. Germline V gene data show CDR1 as MDHEN and CDR2 as SYDVKM. The CDR3 spells CASSFPGTGSYEQYF. CDR3 nucleotide sequence: TGTGCCAGCAGCTTCCCAGGGACAGGCTCCTACGAGCAGTACTTC.

V usage is TRBV4-2 and J usage is TRBJ2-1; TRBD2 might be the D (6 bases). The CDR3 loop spans 17 amino acids. Germline V gene sequence: CDR1 LGHNA, CDR2 YNFKEQ. The V gene lost 2 bases and the J gene lost 8 bases, with 22 bases spanning the gap. In DNA, the CDR3 is TGTGCCAGCAGCCAACGGGAGAGCGGCCTAAGAGGTTATGAGCAGTTCTTC. Translating gives CASSQRESGLRGYEQFF.

This rearrangement joins TRBV5-8 to TRBJ1-3; no definite D call. The CDR3 covers 15 residues. Germline CDR1 reads SGHTS; CDR2 reads YDEGEE. The V gene lost 2 bases and the J gene lost 0 bases, with 9 bases spanning the gap. CDR3: CASSLIRHSGNTIYF. In nucleotides, the CDR3 is TGTGCCAGCAGCTTAATCAGACACTCTGGAAACACCATATATTTT.

The V and J genes are TRBV3-1 (or the pseudogene TRBV3-2) and TRBJ2-7; a possible D gene is TRBD2 (6 bases). Germline loops: CDR1 LGHDT, CDR2 YNNKEL (reference sequence). This CDR3 is built from 13 residues. The V end was cut by 4 bases, the J end by 11 bases, with 18 bases between. The CDR3 DNA is TGTGCCAGCAGCCGGGGGACTCAGGGCGCGGAGTACTTC. It yields the protein CASSRGTQGAEYF.

This chain uses TRBV11-2 with TRBJ2-4; 11 nucleotides agree with TRBD1. With V trimmed by 5 bases and J by 7 bases, 10 bases remained unmatched. CDR3 length: 16 amino acids. CDR1 and CDR2 (germline): SGHAT, FQNNGV. The CDR3 DNA follows: TGTGCCAGCAGCCGGGACAGGGGGTCTAGGGGTAACATTCAGTACTTC. Amino acid sequence: CASSRDRGSRGNIQYF.

The chain couples TRBV7-8 to TRBJ2-6; D may be TRBD1 (6 bases). The CDR3 extends over 16 amino acids. Deletions cut 2 bases from V and 1 base from J, with 9 bases between. Germline V CDR1 and CDR2: SGHVS, FQNEAQ. This CDR3 reads CASSLTTGSGANVLTF. CDR3 in DNA: TGTGCCAGCAGCTTAACAACAGGGTCTGGGGCCAACGTCCTGACTTTC.

The chain couples TRBV3-1 (or the pseudogene TRBV3-2) to TRBJ1-1, with D uncertain. From germline, CDR1 is LGHDT and CDR2 YNNKEL (reference sequence). The V gene lost 1 base and the J gene lost 1 base, with 7 bases spanning the gap. This CDR3 spans 14 amino acids. CDR3 sequence (DNA): TGTGCCAGCAGCCAAGGCCGGAGGAACACTGAAGCTTTCTTT. Translated: CASSQGRRNTEAFF.

The chain employs TRBV5-5 and TRBJ1-6; 7 positions match TRBD1. Germline V gene sequence: CDR1 SGHKS, CDR2 YYEKEE (reference sequence). The CDR3 spans 16 residues. With V trimmed by 3 bases and J by 5 bases, 8 bases remained unmatched. CDR3 protein: CASSYQRDRDNSPLHF. The DNA for the CDR3 is TGTGCCAGCAGCTACCAACGGGACAGAGATAATTCACCCCTCCACTTT.